This T cell receptor (beta chain) comes out of a study of T cell changes during pregnancy in multiple sclerosis. This CDR3 contains 16 residues. Trimming at V came to 8 bases and at J to 3 bases, leaving 15 bases not matched to a gene. The germline CDR1 and CDR2 sequences are ENHRY and SYGVKD. Sequencing was performed with immunoSEQ multiplex PCR; in TCRdb, only in-frame clones are kept and a portion is missing. The sample has tens of thousands of clones, approximately 90% seen once. The chain is built from TRBV10-3 and TRBJ2-5; 7 bases map to TRBD2. Here the sequenced sample was CD4+ T cells from peripheral blood mononuclear cells, taken in the first trimester of pregnancy. This receptor was taken from a female donor with multiple sclerosis, enrolled in a pregnancy study. The CDR3 here is CAISPSYGGLEETQYF. The CDR3 bases are TGTGCCATCTCCCCCTCATACGGGGGGTTGGAAGAGACCCAGTACTTC.